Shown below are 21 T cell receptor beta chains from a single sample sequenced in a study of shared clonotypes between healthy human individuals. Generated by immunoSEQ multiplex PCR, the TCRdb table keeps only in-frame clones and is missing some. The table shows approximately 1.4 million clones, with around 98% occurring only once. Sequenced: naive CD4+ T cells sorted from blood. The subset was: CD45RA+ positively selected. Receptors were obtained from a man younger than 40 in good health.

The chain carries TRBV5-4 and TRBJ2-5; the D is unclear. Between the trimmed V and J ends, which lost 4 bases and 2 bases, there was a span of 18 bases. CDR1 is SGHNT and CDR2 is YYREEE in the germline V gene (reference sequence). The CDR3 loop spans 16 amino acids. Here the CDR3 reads CASSRPSSGSQETQYF. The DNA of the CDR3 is TGTGCCAGCAGCCGTCCGTCGAGTGGGTCACAAGAGACCCAGTACTTC.

CDR3 protein: CASSPPQGRTYEQYF. DNA for the CDR3: TGTGCCAGCAGTCCCCCTCAGGGGCGTACCTACGAGCAGTACTTC. V gene TRBV27 combines with J gene TRBJ2-7; TRBD1 might be the D (6 bases). Per germline, CDR1 MNHEY and CDR2 SMNVEV (reference sequence). V gave up 5 bases and J gave up 2 bases, with 16 bases separating them. The CDR3 totals 15 residues.

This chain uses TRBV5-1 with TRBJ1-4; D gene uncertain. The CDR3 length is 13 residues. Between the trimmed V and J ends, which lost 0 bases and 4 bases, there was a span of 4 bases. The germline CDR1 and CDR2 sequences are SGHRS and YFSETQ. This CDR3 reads CASSLVRNEKLFF. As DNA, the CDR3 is TGCGCCAGCAGCTTGGTCCGTAATGAAAAACTGTTTTTT.

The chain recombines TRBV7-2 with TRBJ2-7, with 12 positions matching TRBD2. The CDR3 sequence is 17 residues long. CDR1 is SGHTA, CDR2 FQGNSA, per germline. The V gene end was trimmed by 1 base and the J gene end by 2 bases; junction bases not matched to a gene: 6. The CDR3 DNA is TGTGCCAGCAGCTTAGGAACTAGCGGGAGGACTCCCTACGAGCAGTACTTC. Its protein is CASSLGTSGRTPYEQYF.

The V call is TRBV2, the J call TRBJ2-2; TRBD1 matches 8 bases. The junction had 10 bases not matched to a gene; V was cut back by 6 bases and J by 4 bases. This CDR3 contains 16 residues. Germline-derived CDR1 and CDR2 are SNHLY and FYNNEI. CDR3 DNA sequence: TGTGCCAGCAGGGGGGTATTAGGACAGGGCACCGGGGAGCTGTTTTTT. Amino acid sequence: CASRGVLGQGTGELFF.

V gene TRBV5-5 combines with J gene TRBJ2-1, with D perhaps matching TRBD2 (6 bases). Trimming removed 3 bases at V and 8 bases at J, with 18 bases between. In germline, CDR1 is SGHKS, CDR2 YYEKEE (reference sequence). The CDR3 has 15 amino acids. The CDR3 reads CASSSPPSGSDEQFF. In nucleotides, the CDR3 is TGTGCCAGCAGCTCCCCCCCCTCCGGGAGTGATGAGCAGTTCTTC.

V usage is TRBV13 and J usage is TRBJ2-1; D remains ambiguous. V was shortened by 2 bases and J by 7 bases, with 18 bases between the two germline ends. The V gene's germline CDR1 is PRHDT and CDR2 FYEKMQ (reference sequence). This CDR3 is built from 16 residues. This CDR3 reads CASSLSLVPHLNEQFF. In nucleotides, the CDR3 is TGTGCCAGCAGCTTAAGCCTAGTTCCCCATTTGAATGAGCAGTTCTTC.

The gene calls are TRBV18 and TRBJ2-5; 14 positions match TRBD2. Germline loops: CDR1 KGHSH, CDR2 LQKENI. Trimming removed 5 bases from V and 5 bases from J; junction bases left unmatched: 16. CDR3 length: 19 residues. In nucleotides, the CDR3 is TGTGCCAGCTCAACACTTCCGGGACTAGCGGGAGTGGTACAGGAGACCCAGTACTTC. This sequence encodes CASSTLPGLAGVVQETQYF.

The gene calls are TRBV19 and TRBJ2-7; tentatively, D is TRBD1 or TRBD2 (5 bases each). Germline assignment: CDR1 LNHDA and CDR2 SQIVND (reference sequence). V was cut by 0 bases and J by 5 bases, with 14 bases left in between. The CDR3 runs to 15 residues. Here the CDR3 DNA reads TGTGCCAGTAGTATAGAAGGGCAGGGAGTCGACGAGCAGTACTTC. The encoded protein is CASSIEGQGVDEQYF.

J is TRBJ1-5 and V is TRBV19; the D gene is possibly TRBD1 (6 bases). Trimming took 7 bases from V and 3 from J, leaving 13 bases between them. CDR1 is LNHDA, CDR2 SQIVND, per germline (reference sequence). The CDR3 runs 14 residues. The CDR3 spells CASKTGFLNQPQHF. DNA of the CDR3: TGTGCCAGTAAGACAGGTTTCCTCAATCAGCCCCAGCATTTT.

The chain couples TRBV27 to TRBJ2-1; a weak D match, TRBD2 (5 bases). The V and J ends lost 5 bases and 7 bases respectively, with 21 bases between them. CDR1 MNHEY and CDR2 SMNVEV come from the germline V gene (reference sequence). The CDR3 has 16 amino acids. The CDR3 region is CASSTYWRVGRNEQFF. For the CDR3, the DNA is TGTGCCAGCAGTACGTATTGGCGGGTGGGTAGAAATGAGCAGTTCTTC.

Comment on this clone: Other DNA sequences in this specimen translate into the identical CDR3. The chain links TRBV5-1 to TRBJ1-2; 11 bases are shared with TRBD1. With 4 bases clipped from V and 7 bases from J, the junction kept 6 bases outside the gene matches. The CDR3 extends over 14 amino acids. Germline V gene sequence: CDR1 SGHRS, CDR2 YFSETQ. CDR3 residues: CASSPPGQGGGYTF. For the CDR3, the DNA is TGCGCCAGCAGCCCACCGGGACAGGGGGGTGGCTACACCTTC. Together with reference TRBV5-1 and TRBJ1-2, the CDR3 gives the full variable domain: KAGVTQTPRYLIKTRGQQVTLSCSPISGHRSVSWYQQTPGQGLQFLFEYFSETQRNKGNFPGRFSGRQFSNSRSEMNVSTLELGDSALYLCASSPPGQGGGYTFGSGTRLTVV.

The CDR3 reads CATSRGRGFSYEQYF. CDR3 coding DNA: TGTGCCACCAGCAGAGGCCGGGGTTTTTCCTACGAGCAGTACTTC. The chain joins TRBV15 to TRBJ2-7, with D possibly being TRBD2 (5 bases). CDR3 length: 15 amino acids. Per germline, CDR1 LNHNV and CDR2 YYDKDF (reference sequence). Trimming pared 1 base from V and 1 base from J, leaving 11 bases between. Drawing the rest from reference TRBV15 and TRBJ2-7, the complete variable domain is DAMVIQNPRYQVTQFGKPVTLSCSQTLNHNVMYWYQQKSSQAPKLLFHYYDKDFNNEADTPDNFQSRRPNTSFCFLDIRSPGLGDTAMYLCATSRGRGFSYEQYFGPGTRLTVT.

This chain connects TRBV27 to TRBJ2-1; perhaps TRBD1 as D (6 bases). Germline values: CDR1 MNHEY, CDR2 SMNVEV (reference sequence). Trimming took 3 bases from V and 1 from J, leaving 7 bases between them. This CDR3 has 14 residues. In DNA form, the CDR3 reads TGTGCCAGCAGTTTTGACAGGTCCTACAATGAGCAGTTCTTC. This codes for CASSFDRSYNEQFF.

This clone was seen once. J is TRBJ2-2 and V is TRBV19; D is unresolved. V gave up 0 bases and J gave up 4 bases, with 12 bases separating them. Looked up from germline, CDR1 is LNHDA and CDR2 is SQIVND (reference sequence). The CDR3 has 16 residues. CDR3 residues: CASSIDRRRRTGELFF. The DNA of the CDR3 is TGTGCCAGTAGTATAGATAGAAGGAGACGCACCGGGGAGCTGTTTTTT.

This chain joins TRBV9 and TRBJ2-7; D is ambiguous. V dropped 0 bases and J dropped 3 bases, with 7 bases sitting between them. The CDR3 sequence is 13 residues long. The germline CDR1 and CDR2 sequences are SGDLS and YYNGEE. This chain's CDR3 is CASSVAPYYEQYF. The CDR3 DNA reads TGTGCCAGCAGCGTAGCACCCTACTACGAGCAGTACTTC.

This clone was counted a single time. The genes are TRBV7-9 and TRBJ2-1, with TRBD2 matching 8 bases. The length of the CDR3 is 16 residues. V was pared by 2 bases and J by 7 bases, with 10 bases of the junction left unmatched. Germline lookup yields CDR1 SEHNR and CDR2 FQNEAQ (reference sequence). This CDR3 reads CASSLTAGVVMNEQFF. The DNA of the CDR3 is TGTGCCAGCAGCTTAACAGCGGGAGTTGTGATGAATGAGCAGTTCTTC.

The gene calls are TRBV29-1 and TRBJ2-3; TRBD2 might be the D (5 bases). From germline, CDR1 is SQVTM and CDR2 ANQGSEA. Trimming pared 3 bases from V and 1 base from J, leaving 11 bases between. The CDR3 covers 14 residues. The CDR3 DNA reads TGCAGCGTTGACGGAAGCGGAGGCACAGATACGCAGTATTTT. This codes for CSVDGSGGTDTQYF.

The CDR3: CASSRDRHYEQYF. The CDR3 coding sequence is TGTGCCAGCAGCCGCGACAGACACTACGAGCAGTACTTC. This chain uses TRBV13 with TRBJ2-7; a weak D match, TRBD1 (5 bases). V dropped 5 bases and J dropped 3 bases, with 11 bases sitting between them. Germline CDR1 is PRHDT and CDR2 is FYEKMQ (reference sequence). The CDR3 sequence is 13 residues long. Variable domain in full (rest from reference TRBV13 and TRBJ2-7): AAGVIQSPRHLIKEKRETATLKCYPIPRHDTVYWYQQGPGQDPQFLISFYEKMQSDKGSIPDRFSAQQFSDYHSELNMSSLELGDSALYFCASSRDRHYEQYFGPGTRLTVT.

This chain's CDR3 is CASSLAPIPGAVGQPQHF. CDR3 DNA sequence: TGTGCCAGCAGTTTGGCCCCTATACCGGGAGCAGTGGGTCAGCCCCAGCATTTT. The rearrangement links TRBV27 to TRBJ1-5; D is unresolved. Trimming pared 3 bases from V and 6 bases from J, leaving 24 bases between. Germline lookup yields CDR1 MNHEY and CDR2 SMNVEV (reference sequence). The CDR3 extends over 18 amino acids.

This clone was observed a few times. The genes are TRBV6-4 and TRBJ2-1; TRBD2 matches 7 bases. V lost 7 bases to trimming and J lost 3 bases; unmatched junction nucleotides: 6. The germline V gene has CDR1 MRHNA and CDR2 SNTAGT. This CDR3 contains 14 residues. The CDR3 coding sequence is TGTGCCAGCAACCCGGGACTACTCTACAATGAGCAGTTCTTC. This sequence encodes CASNPGLLYNEQFF.